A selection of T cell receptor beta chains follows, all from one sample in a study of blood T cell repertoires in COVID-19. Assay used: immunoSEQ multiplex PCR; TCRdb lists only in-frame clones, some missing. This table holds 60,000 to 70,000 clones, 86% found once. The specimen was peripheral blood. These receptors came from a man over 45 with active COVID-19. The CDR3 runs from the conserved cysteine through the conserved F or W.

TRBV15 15 CATSRDRLAGGTKYF
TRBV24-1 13 CATSRPGSDIQYF
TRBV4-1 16 CASRASGRGNTGELFF
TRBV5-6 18 CASSSPGIWATSGNTIYF
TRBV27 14 CASSFITGDEKLFF
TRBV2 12 CASSEAQGFLHF
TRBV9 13 CASSVEAGQPQHF
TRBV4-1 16 CASSQEVQTGNSPLHF
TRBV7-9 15 CASSLSSGTSNTQYF
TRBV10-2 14 CASRRGLSNQPQHF
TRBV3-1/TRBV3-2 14 CASSQAWSRETQYF
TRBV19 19 CASSIALIGLAPQSGELFF
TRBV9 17 CASSVNRAPSGANVLTF
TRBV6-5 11 CASQGSGEAFF
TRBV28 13 CASSLVSNYEQYF
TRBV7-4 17 CASSSRRGTVRNSPLHF
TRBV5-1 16 CASSETGTGAGETQYF
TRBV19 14 CASSPGYRANEQYF
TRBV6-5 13 CASSYVNTDTQYF
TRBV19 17 CASSTAFDGGGTDTQYF
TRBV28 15 CASSTDRGRSGELFF
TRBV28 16 CASSTAGLAGVYEQYF
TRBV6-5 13 CASSYVAESTIYF
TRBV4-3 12 CASSQASGTQYF
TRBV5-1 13 CASSLGQDYGYTF
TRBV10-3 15 CAISESKGQIYGYTF
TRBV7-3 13 CASRRDRGYEQYF
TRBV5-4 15 CASSFKQGAGETQYF
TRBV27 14 CASSQGGPSYEQYF
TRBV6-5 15 CASAGRGWVTDTQYF
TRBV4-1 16 CASSPGRGLAQDTQYF
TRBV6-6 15 CASSMRQPYQETQYF
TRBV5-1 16 CASSSRGGTEAYEQYF
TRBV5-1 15 CASSATGAHNNEQFF
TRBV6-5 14 CASRPDGGGTEQYF
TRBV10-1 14 CASSTSGRTGELFF
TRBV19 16 CASSNKGQGLTYEQYF
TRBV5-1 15 CASSSRTGQGKGQYF